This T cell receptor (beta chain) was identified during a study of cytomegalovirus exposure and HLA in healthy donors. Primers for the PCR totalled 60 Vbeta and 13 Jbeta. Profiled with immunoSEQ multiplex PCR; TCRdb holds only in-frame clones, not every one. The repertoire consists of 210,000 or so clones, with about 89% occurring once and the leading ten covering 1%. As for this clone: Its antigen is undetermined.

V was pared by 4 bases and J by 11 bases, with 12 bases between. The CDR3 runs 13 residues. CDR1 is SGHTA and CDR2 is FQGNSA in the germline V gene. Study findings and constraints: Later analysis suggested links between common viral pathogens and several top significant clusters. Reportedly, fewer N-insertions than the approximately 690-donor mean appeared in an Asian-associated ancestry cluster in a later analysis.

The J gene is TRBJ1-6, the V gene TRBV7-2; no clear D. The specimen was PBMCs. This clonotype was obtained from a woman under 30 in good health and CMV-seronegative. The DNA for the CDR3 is TGTGCCAGCAGCTCCATAGGGAGAGCACCCCTCCACTTT. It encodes CASSSIGRAPLHF.